Sequencing of this T cell receptor beta chain was carried out in a study of blood T cell repertoires in COVID-19 (TCRdb year 2020). For context, the study as a whole: Recovered participants in ImmuneRACE Cohort 3 were defined as having two consecutive negative NP/OP PCR tests, clearance from a healthcare professional, or resolution of symptoms. The collaborator samples originated in the United States, Italy and Spain and spanned the acute and convalescent phases of COVID-19. The material from the prospective study consisted of cDNA or gDNA derived from T cells, B-cell-depleted T cells, or PBMCs. Deeply sampled blood TCRbeta repertoires from subjects exposed to, actively infected with, or recovered from COVID-19 were included in the dataset. The repertoires were released in a freely available public database intended as a resource for research on the immune response to SARS-CoV-2. The samples were drawn from the first 160 participants of the ongoing ImmuneRACE study and from 1,254 subjects provided by 6 global collaborators. A de-identified subject ID, COVID-19 status, age in years and sex were almost always included in the sample metadata. HLA class I and class II types, where available, came from metadata supplied by the sample provider rather than from assay-based typing.

Study-wide conclusions, independent of this receptor: The quantity of clinical and demographic metadata differed by source and by participant and was supplied without curation.

In regard to this clone: Its antigen is currently not known. Base quality data are lacking; no much larger clone is found one base away.

TCRbeta CDR3 regions were amplified from genomic DNA by means of the immunoSEQ Assay, a bias-controlled multiplex PCR. Per the authors' processing: The number of nucleated cells in each sample was estimated by amplification of reference gene primers within the assay. To quantify the absolute abundance of each unique TCRbeta CDR3 rearrangement, sequence reads were collapsed and filtered. For each sample, productive Simpson clonality was calculated as the square root of Simpson's diversity index over productive rearrangements. As stored in TCRdb, this immuneACCESS dataset retains in-frame rearrangements with V and J assigned. A fraction of the clones does not appear; measured against another copy, unresolved V genes explain less than half of the discrepancy, and the remainder lacks a known reason. For V, J and clone size, that table is used; D and trimming come from the DNA. The sample yields over 250,000 clones; 88% were counted once. The ten largest clones take up under 2.5% of the sample.

Enrolling through a virtual design, the prospective study's participants ranged in age from roughly 18 to 90 years and lived across 24 United States geographic areas. In the prospective study, participants were assigned to cohorts based on the clinical history participants reported in a screening survey and a study questionnaire. In the prospective study, whole blood, serum and a nasopharyngeal or oropharyngeal swab were collected from each participant by mobile phlebotomists. Participants in the prospective study had the option to provide additional blood draws and questionnaires over a roughly 2-month period. Before DNA extraction, blood samples from the prospective study were shipped at room temperature or frozen. The germline V gene encodes CDR1 SEHNR and CDR2 FQNEAQ (reference sequence). At the junction V is shortened by 3 bases and J by 10 bases, with 10 bases in between. From its cysteine to its phenylalanine, the CDR3 spans 11 amino acids. The only DNA kept is the CDR3, 33 bases in frame from the first base.

The chain is made from TRBV7-9 and TRBJ2-7; tentative D gene TRBD2, with 6 bases matching. Sample: PBMCs or T cells enriched from blood (not recorded which). The receptor was derived from a woman in her fifties or sixties in a cohort exposed to, infected with or recovered from COVID-19 (not recorded which). For the CDR3, the sequence is CASSFSGDQYF. The nucleotide sequence is TGTGCCAGCAGCTTCTCGGGAGATCAGTACTTC.